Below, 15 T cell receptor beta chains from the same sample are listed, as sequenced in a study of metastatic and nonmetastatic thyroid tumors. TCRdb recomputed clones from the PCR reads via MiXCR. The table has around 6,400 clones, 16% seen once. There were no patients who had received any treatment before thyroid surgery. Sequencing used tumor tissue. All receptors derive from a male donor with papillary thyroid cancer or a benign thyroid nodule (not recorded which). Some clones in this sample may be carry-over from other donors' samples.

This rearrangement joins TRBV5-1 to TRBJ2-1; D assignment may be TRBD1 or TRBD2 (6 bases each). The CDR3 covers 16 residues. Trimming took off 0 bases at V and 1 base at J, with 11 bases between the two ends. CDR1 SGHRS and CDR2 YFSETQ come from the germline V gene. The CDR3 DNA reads TGCGCCAGCAGCTTGGCGGGGGCAGGATCCTACAATGAGCAGTTCTTC. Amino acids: CASSLAGAGSYNEQFF.

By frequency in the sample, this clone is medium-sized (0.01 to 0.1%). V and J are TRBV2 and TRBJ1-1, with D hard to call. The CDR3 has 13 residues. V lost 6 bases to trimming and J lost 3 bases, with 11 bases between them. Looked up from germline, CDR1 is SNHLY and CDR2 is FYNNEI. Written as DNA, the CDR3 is TGTGCCAGCAGCGCTTTGGAGGACACTGAAGCTTTCTTT. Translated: CASSALEDTEAFF.

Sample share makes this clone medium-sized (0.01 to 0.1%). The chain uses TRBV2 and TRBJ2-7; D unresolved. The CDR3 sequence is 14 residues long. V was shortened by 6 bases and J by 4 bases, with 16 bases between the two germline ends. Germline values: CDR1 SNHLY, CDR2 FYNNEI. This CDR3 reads CASSGSRKLYEQYF. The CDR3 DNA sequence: TGTGCCAGCAGCGGTTCGAGAAAACTATACGAGCAGTACTTC.

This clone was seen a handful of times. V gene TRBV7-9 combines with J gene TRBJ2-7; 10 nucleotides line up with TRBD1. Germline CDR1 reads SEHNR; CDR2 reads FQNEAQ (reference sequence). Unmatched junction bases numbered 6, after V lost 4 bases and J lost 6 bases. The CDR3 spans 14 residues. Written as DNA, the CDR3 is TGTGCCAGCAGCTCGAGGGACAGGGGAGCCGAGCAGTACTTC. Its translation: CASSSRDRGAEQYF.

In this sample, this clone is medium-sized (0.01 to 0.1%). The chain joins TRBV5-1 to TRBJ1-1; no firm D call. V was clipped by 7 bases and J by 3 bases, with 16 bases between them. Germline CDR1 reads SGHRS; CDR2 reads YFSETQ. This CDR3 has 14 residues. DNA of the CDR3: TGCGCCAGCGCTTCTCCGGGGAGGGACACTGAAGCTTTCTTT. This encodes CASASPGRDTEAFF.

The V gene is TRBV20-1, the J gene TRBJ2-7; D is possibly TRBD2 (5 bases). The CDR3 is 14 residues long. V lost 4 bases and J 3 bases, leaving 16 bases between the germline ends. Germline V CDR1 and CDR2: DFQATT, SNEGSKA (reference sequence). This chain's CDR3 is CSATSFRGFYEQYF. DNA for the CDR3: TGCAGTGCTACCTCGTTTCGGGGTTTCTACGAGCAGTACTTC.

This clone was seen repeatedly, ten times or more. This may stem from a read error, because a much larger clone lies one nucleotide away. CDR3 protein: CASGRGEQYF. Here the CDR3 DNA reads TGTGCCAGCGGCCGTGGGGAGCAGTACTTC. This chain joins TRBV2 and TRBJ2-7; no reliable D call. V lost 8 bases to trimming and J lost 7 bases, with 9 bases between them. CDR1 and CDR2 (germline): SNHLY, FYNNEI. CDR3 length: 10 residues.

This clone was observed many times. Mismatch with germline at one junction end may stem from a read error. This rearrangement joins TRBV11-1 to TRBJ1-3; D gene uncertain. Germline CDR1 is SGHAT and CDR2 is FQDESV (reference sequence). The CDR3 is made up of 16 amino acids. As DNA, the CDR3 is TGTGCCAGCAGTTCATCTTATTTCAGCTCTGGAAACGCCATATATTTT. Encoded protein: CASSSSYFSSGNAIYF.

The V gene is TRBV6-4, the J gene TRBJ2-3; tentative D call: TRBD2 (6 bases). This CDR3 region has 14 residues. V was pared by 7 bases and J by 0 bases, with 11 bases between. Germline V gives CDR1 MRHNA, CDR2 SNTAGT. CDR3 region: CASKAGMSTDTQYF. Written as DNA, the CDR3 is TGTGCCAGCAAGGCGGGGATGAGCACAGATACGCAGTATTTT.

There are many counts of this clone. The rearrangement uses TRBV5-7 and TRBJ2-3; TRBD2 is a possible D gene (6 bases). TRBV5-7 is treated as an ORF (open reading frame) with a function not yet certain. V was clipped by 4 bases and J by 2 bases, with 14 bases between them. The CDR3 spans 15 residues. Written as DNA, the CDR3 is TGTGCCAGCAGCGCGGGACTCCTTTTCACAGATACGCAGTATTTT. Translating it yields CASSAGLLFTDTQYF.

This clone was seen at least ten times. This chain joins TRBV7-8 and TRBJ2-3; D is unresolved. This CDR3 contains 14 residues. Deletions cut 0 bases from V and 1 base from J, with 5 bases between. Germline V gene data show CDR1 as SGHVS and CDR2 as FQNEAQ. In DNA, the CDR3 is TGTGCCAGCAGCTTAGCCCCAGGCACAGATACGCAGTATTTT. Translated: CASSLAPGTDTQYF. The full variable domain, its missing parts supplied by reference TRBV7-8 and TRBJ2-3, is GAGVSQSPRYKVAKRGQDVALRCDPISGHVSLFWYQQALGQGPEFLTYFQNEAQLDKSGLPSDRFFAERPEGSVSTLKIQRTQQEDSAVYLCASSLAPGTDTQYFGPGTRLTVL.

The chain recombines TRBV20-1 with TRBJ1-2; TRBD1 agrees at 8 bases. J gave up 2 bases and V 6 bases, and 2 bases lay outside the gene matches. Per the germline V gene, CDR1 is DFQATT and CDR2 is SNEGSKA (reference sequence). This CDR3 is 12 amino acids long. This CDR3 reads CSARQGNYGYTF. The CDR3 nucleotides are TGCAGTGCCCGACAGGGGAACTATGGCTACACCTTC.

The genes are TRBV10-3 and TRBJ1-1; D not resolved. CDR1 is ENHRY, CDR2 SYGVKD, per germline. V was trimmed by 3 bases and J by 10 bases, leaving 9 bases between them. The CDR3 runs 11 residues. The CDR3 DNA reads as TGTGCCATCAGTGAAGGACTCGGAGCTTTCTTT. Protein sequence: CAISEGLGAFF.

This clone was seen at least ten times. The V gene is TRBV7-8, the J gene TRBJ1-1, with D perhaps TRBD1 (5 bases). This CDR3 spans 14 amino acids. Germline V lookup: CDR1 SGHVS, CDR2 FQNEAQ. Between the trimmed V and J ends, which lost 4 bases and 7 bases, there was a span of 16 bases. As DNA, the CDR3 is TGTGCCAGCAGCTCCAGACTCGGGGGAGGTGAAGCTTTCTTT. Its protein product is CASSSRLGGGEAFF.

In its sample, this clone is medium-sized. The CDR3, as DNA: TGTGCCAGCAGTTACGGACAACAGGGTGGGAACACTGAAGCTTTCTTT. This sequence encodes CASSYGQQGGNTEAFF. V and J are TRBV6-5 and TRBJ1-1, with D possibly being TRBD1 (6 bases). V was pared by 2 bases and J by 1 base, with 14 bases between. This CDR3 has 16 amino acids. Germline CDR1 is MNHEY and CDR2 is SVGAGI.